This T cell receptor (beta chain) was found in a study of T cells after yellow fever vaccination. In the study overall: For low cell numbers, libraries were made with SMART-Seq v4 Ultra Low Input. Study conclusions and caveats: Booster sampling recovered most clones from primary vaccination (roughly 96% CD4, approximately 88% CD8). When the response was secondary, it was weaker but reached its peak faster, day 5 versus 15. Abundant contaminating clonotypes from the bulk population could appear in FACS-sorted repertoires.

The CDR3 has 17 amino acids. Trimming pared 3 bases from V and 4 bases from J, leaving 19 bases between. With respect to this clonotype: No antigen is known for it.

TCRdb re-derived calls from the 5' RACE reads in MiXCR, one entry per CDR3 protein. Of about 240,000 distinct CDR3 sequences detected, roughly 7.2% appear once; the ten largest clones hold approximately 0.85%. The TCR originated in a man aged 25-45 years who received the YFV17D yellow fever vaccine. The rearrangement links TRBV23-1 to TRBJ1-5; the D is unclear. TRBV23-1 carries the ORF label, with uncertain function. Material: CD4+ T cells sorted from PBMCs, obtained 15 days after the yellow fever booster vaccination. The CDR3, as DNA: TGCGCCAGCAGTCACCGGGGAGGGAATATGGGTAATCAGCCCCAGCATTTT. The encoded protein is CASSHRGGNMGNQPQHF.